These 25 T cell receptor beta chains were sequenced from one sample in a study of OX40 agonist ivuxolimab in advanced cancers. Libraries were made using the immunoSEQ multiplex PCR assay. The immuneACCESS repertoire file appears here via TCRdb, limited to in-frame rearrangements. These files lack a portion of the clones; in checked studies, under half of the deficit traces to unresolved V genes, and the cause of the others is not known. This sample gives about 61,000 clones in total; 75% to 90% of them show up just once. Approximately 0.55% of the sample is in the top ten clones. This sample comprised CD4+ or CD8+ T cells sorted from blood, obtained in a trial of the OX40 agonist ivuxolimab. The receptors shown here come from an adult with an advanced solid tumor such as melanoma, head and neck, liver or kidney cancer.

The chain links TRBV7-2 to TRBJ2-7; 7 bases agree with TRBD1. The CDR3 has 16 amino acids. Trimming removed 2 bases from V and 4 bases from J; junction bases left unmatched: 11. Germline assignment: CDR1 SGHTA and CDR2 FQGNSA. The CDR3 nucleotides read TGTGCCAGCAGCTTAAGCCTTCCGGACAGGCTATACGAGCAGTACTTC. Its translation: CASSLSLPDRLYEQYF.

The chain joins TRBV6-6 to TRBJ1-2, with 11 bases aligning to TRBD1. CDR1 is MNHNY and CDR2 is SVGAGI in the germline V gene (reference sequence). V dropped 5 bases and J dropped 5; count of bases not matched to a gene: 10. This CDR3 comprises 16 residues. As DNA, the CDR3 is TGTGCCAGCAGTACTCCGGACAGGGGGCTCGGGTATGGCTACACCTTC. It translates to CASSTPDRGLGYGYTF.

The V call is TRBV28, the J call TRBJ2-5; TRBD2 aligns across 10 bases. Germline-derived CDR1 and CDR2 are MDHEN and SYDVKM. This CDR3 has 16 amino acids. J gave up 5 bases and V 5 bases, and 11 bases lay outside the gene matches. The CDR3 is CASSPSGLAGVETQYF. The CDR3 DNA sequence: TGTGCCAGCAGTCCGTCGGGTCTAGCGGGAGTGGAGACCCAGTACTTC.

This chain links TRBV5-1 with TRBJ1-5; no clear D gene. V dropped 0 bases and J dropped 5 bases, with 6 bases sitting between them. The V gene's germline CDR1 is SGHRS and CDR2 YFSETQ. This CDR3 region has 13 residues. This chain's CDR3 is CASSLAADQPQHF. DNA of the CDR3: TGCGCCAGCAGCTTGGCGGCGGATCAGCCCCAGCATTTT.

In its sample, this clone was seen once. The V call is TRBV6-5, the J call TRBJ2-1; 7 nucleotides match TRBD1. V was pared by 4 bases and J by 4 bases, with 7 bases of the junction left unmatched. CDR1 is MNHEY and CDR2 is SVGAGI in the germline V gene. CDR3 length: 15 residues. The CDR3: CASSLTGTAYNEQFF. In DNA form, the CDR3 reads TGTGCCAGCAGTTTGACCGGGACAGCGTACAATGAGCAGTTCTTC.

V gene TRBV11-1 combines with J gene TRBJ2-7, with D possibly called TRBD1 or TRBD2 (7 bases each). Germline CDR1 SGHAT, CDR2 FQDESV (reference sequence). The CDR3 runs 16 residues. V was cut by 5 bases and J by 0 bases, with 17 bases left in between. DNA of the CDR3: TGTGCCAGCAGCCCTAGGGGGCGGGGGTTCTCCTACGAGCAGTACTTC. Its translation is CASSPRGRGFSYEQYF.

CDR3 sequence reads: CASSLVLAGGDTQYF. The CDR3 DNA sequence: TGTGCCAGCAGCTTGGTGCTAGCGGGGGGGGATACGCAGTATTTT. The chain employs TRBV5-6 and TRBJ2-3, with TRBD2 identical over 12 bases. Trimming took 0 bases from V and 6 from J; bases not matched to a gene: 2. The germline V gene encodes CDR1 SGHDT and CDR2 YYEEEE. The CDR3 runs 15 residues.

CDR3 bases: TGCGCCAGCAGACCCGGACAGGGCCCCCTCACAGATACGCAGTATTTT. Its protein is CASRPGQGPLTDTQYF. This rearrangement joins TRBV5-1 to TRBJ2-3; TRBD1 matches 8 bases. Germline loops: CDR1 SGHRS, CDR2 YFSETQ. The CDR3 covers 16 residues. V lost 5 bases to trimming and J lost 2 bases; unmatched junction nucleotides: 10. The variable domain in full, with the rest retrieved from reference TRBV5-1 and TRBJ2-3, is KAGVTQTPRYLIKTRGQQVTLSCSPISGHRSVSWYQQTPGQGLQFLFEYFSETQRNKGNFPGRFSGRQFSNSRSEMNVSTLELGDSALYLCASRPGQGPLTDTQYFGPGTRLTVL.

The V call is TRBV6-6, the J call TRBJ1-1; D is ambiguous. Germline CDR1 reads MNHNY; CDR2 reads SVGAGI (reference sequence). The CDR3 runs 13 residues. V was trimmed by 5 bases and J by 2 bases, leaving 9 bases between them. The CDR3 loop reads CASSLHINTEAFF. Written as DNA, the CDR3 is TGTGCCAGCAGTCTCCACATTAACACTGAAGCTTTCTTT.

The V gene is TRBV19, the J gene TRBJ2-1; maybe TRBD2 (6 bases). Germline V gene lookup returns CDR1 LNHDA and CDR2 SQIVND (reference sequence). The CDR3 consists of 14 residues. V lost 6 bases and J 10 bases, leaving 19 bases between the germline ends. The CDR3 coding sequence is TGTGCCAGTAGGCCCGGAGGGTCACCGGGGGAGCAGTTCTTC. This codes for CASRPGGSPGEQFF.

The chain links TRBV19 to TRBJ1-5, with TRBD1 as a possible D gene (6 bases). Germline V gives CDR1 LNHDA, CDR2 SQIVND (reference sequence). V shed 4 bases and J shed 5 bases, with 15 bases lying between them. The CDR3 spans 15 residues. The CDR3 DNA is TGTGCCAGTAGTACCTCCGGGGGCAGTTATCAGCCCCAGCATTTT. It specifies CASSTSGGSYQPQHF.

The V gene is TRBV18, the J gene TRBJ2-5, with D possibly matching TRBD2 (6 bases). The CDR3 extends over 15 amino acids. Trimming pared 2 bases from V and 1 base from J, leaving 11 bases between. Germline-derived CDR1 and CDR2 are KGHSH and LQKENI. As DNA, the CDR3 is TGTGCCAGCTCACCAAACCGGGGGTTCCAAGAGACCCAGTACTTC. The encoded protein is CASSPNRGFQETQYF.

This chain connects TRBV28 to TRBJ2-1, with 13 nucleotides matching TRBD2. Trimming took 5 bases from V and 16 from J; bases not matched to a gene: 11. Germline V lookup: CDR1 MDHEN, CDR2 SYDVKM. The CDR3 length is 14 residues. The CDR3 bases are TGTGCCAGCAGTCCAGGACTAGCGGGAGTGATAGTCTTCTTC. Translating it yields CASSPGLAGVIVFF.

This clone was seen only a few times. The CDR3 DNA is TGTGCCAGCAGCGTAGGGGGGGGAGCTAACTATGGCTACACCTTC. This translates into CASSVGGGANYGYTF. This rearrangement joins TRBV9 to TRBJ1-2, with D possibly TRBD1 on 5 matching bases. Germline-derived CDR1 and CDR2 are SGDLS and YYNGEE. Trimming took off 0 bases at V and 0 bases at J, with 9 bases between the two ends. The CDR3 runs 15 residues.

CDR3 region: CASSVASGGYTF. The CDR3 DNA follows: TGTGCCAGCAGCGTAGCTTCCGGTGGCTACACCTTC. The rearrangement links TRBV9 to TRBJ1-2; D uncertain. The CDR3 consists of 12 residues. The V gene lost 0 bases and the J gene lost 7 bases, with 7 bases spanning the gap. Germline loops: CDR1 SGDLS, CDR2 YYNGEE.

The chain employs TRBV7-9 and TRBJ1-5; D is unresolved. The CDR3 contains 12 residues. Trimming stripped 5 bases from V and 3 bases from J, with 5 bases between. Germline CDR1 is SEHNR and CDR2 is FQNEAQ (reference sequence). CDR3 in DNA: TGTGCCAGCAGCCCCCTCAATCAGCCCCAGCATTTT. Its protein product is CASSPLNQPQHF.

This clone came up once. The CDR3, as DNA: TGCGCCAGCAGCTTAGGACAGCTAACCTATGGCTACACCTTC. It yields the protein CASSLGQLTYGYTF. This chain links TRBV5-1 with TRBJ1-2; maybe TRBD1 (6 bases). There are 14 residues in the CDR3. CDR1 is SGHRS and CDR2 is YFSETQ in the germline V gene. Trimming took off 2 bases at V and 4 bases at J, with 12 bases between the two ends.

This sequence joins TRBV7-2 and TRBJ1-2; the D gene is possibly TRBD1 (5 bases). With 5 bases removed from V and 3 bases from J, the gap between germline ends came to 25 bases. Germline CDR1 is SGHTA and CDR2 is FQGNSA. The CDR3 totals 18 residues. The CDR3 protein is CASSTSFRGNRDYYGYTF. The CDR3 nucleotides read TGTGCCAGCAGCACATCCTTTAGGGGTAATAGGGACTACTATGGCTACACCTTC.

The CDR3 bases are TGTGCCAGCAGTGCCCGGGACAGGGGTACTAATGAAAAACTGTTTTTT. Its protein product is CASSARDRGTNEKLFF. The chain couples TRBV6-4 to TRBJ1-4; 10 bases agree with TRBD1. From germline, CDR1 is MRHNA and CDR2 SNTAGT. V gave up 4 bases and J gave up 2 bases; unmatched junction bases: 4. CDR3 length: 16 amino acids.

The chain's CDR3 is CASSESRFGNTIYF. The CDR3 bases are TGTGCCAGCAGTGAAAGTCGGTTTGGAAACACCATATATTTT. The chain recombines TRBV2 with TRBJ1-3; D not resolved. The CDR3 totals 14 residues. In germline, CDR1 is SNHLY, CDR2 FYNNEI. With 2 bases removed from V and 3 bases from J, the gap between germline ends came to 8 bases. Drawing the rest from reference TRBV2 and TRBJ1-3, the complete variable domain is EPEVTQTPSHQVTQMGQEVILRCVPISNHLYFYWYRQILGQKVEFLVSFYNNEISEKSEIFDDQFSVERPDGSNFTLKIRSTKLEDSAMYFCASSESRFGNTIYFGEGSWLTVV.

The chain recombines TRBV6-6 with TRBJ2-7; 7 bases are a match to TRBD1. Losses at the gene ends were 6 bases for V and 0 bases for J; bases not matched to a gene: 5. This CDR3 has 14 amino acids. Germline lookup yields CDR1 MNHNY and CDR2 SVGAGI (reference sequence). The CDR3 is CASRPGQSSYEQYF. CDR3 nucleotide sequence: TGTGCCAGCAGGCCGGGACAGAGCTCCTACGAGCAGTACTTC.

This clone was seen only once. CDR3 sequence reads: CASSLAGTGSLEQYF. The CDR3 nucleotides read TGCGCCAGCAGCTTGGCCGGGACAGGGTCCTTGGAGCAGTACTTC. The chain is built from TRBV5-1 and TRBJ2-7, with 9 bases lining up with TRBD1. Germline CDR1 is SGHRS and CDR2 is YFSETQ. The junction had 8 bases not matched to a gene; V was cut back by 0 bases and J by 7 bases. The CDR3 length is 15 residues.

The CDR3 loop is CASSPSGTGELFF. The DNA of the CDR3 is TGTGCCAGCAGCCCGTCGGGGACCGGGGAGCTGTTTTTT. V gene TRBV7-9 combines with J gene TRBJ2-2; D is perhaps TRBD2 (5 bases). The V gene's germline CDR1 is SEHNR and CDR2 FQNEAQ (reference sequence). The germline V and J ends were trimmed by 5 bases and 5 bases, with 9 bases remaining between them. This CDR3 region has 13 residues.

The chain carries TRBV15 and TRBJ2-5; D gene unclear. Germline V lookup: CDR1 LNHNV, CDR2 YYDKDF (reference sequence). This CDR3 contains 13 residues. V lost 1 base and J lost 3, with 6 bases in between. CDR3 in DNA: TGTGCCACCAGCAGAGGACGAAAAGAGACCCAGTACTTC. Amino acid sequence: CATSRGRKETQYF.

V and J are TRBV5-1 and TRBJ2-1; no definite D call. CDR3 length: 14 amino acids. V was shortened by 0 bases and J by 4 bases, with 8 bases between the two germline ends. The V gene's germline CDR1 is SGHRS and CDR2 YFSETQ. CDR3 amino acids: CASSLDQPYNEQFF. In nucleotides, the CDR3 is TGCGCCAGCAGCTTGGATCAGCCGTACAATGAGCAGTTCTTC.